This T cell receptor beta chain was sequenced during a study of T cell repertoires in cytomegalovirus infection. Looked up from germline, CDR1 is SGHVS and CDR2 is FNYEAQ. This CDR3 is 14 amino acids long. V was clipped by 5 bases and J by 3 bases; unmatched bases: 7. Each CDR3 protein gets one entry after TCRdb re-called the reads with MiXCR. Of hundreds of thousands of distinct CDR3 sequences in the sample, 40% to 50% are singletons; the top ten hold 35% to 50%. Broader study findings: Across the ex vivo response, the dominant clonotypes were HLA-C-restricted CMV-specific TCR beta clonotypes.

This clonotype showed up just a few times. The antigen remains undetermined. The V call is TRBV7-6, the J call TRBJ2-7; 7 nucleotides match TRBD1. The TCR sequence derives from a human donor in good health (CMV status not recorded). Some clones in this sample may be carry-over from other donors' samples. Sequenced here: cultured PBMCs, sampled from culture after CMV antigen stimulation. The CDR3 bases are TGTGCCAGCAGCCCAAACTCAGGGGGCTACGAGCAGTACTTC. Translating gives CASSPNSGGYEQYF.